A single sample gave rise to the 30 T cell receptor beta chains below, sequenced in a study of vaccination and CD4 T cells after COVID-19 (dated by TCRdb to the early 2020s). These receptors lack a known antigen. The sample's treatment or condition label, decoded: approximately 11-day PBMC culture with coronavirus spike peptide pools or control peptides (ViraFEST assay). Library method: PCR. TCRdb names Illumina iSeq 100 as the instrument used. At the Johns Hopkins FTIC core, DNA from the cultured CD4+ T cells underwent TCR sequencing with the Oncomine TCR Beta short-read assay. The raw public data were reprocessed by TCRdb itself: fastp quality trimming at Q25, MiXCR clonotype calling, in-frame beta chains only. Rows matching on CDR3 protein sequence are summarized as one entry with the most common DNA and genes. Counted in this sample were roughly 14,000 distinct CDR3 sequences; around 45% of them appeared once. Together, the top ten hold approximately 15% of the sample.

The sequenced sample consisted of cultured CD4+ T cells from blood. The receptors stem from a human donor with COVID-19.

This chain connects TRBV6-1 to TRBJ1-2, with TRBD1 matching 8 bases. There are 13 residues in the CDR3. In germline, CDR1 is MNHNS, CDR2 SASEGT. J gave up 8 bases and V 4 bases, and 6 bases lay outside the gene matches. CDR3 in amino acids: CASSVDRDRGYTF. The CDR3 DNA is TGTGCCAGCAGTGTCGACAGGGACAGGGGCTACACCTTC.

This clonotype was seen a handful of times. The V call is TRBV4-3, the J call TRBJ1-5, with no clear D. Germline assignment: CDR1 LGHNA and CDR2 YSLEER. CDR3 length: 15 amino acids. V was shortened by 0 bases and J by 0 bases, with 6 bases between the two germline ends. CDR3 in amino acids: CASSQDRSSNQPQHF. In DNA, the CDR3 is TGCGCCAGCAGCCAAGATAGGTCTAGCAATCAGCCCCAGCATTTT.

Only a few counts were recorded for this clonotype. The chain couples TRBV20-1 to TRBJ2-2, with D tentatively TRBD2 (6 bases). Trimming removed 0 bases from V and 7 bases from J, with 12 bases in between. CDR1 and CDR2 (germline): DFQATT, SNEGSKA (reference sequence). The CDR3 has 14 amino acids. The CDR3 coding sequence is TGCAGTGCTAGAGATGGGGGGAGTAACGGGGAGCTGTTTTTT. It yields the protein CSARDGGSNGELFF.

The gene calls are TRBV12-3 or TRBV12-4 and TRBJ1-5; D is unresolved. The V and J ends lost 2 bases and 5 bases respectively, with 19 bases between them. The CDR3 loop spans 17 amino acids. CDR3 DNA sequence: TGTGCCAGCAGTTTAAGGGTGGCGGGCGGGGTATATCAGCCCCAGCATTTT. Translated: CASSLRVAGGVYQPQHF.

This clonotype was seen a few times. The J gene is TRBJ2-5, the V gene TRBV9, with a weak D call TRBD1 (5 bases). There are 15 residues in the CDR3. Trimming left V 0 bases short and J 1 base short, with 10 bases between. CDR1 and CDR2 from the germline V gene are SGDLS and YYNGEE. The chain's CDR3 is CASSVGQTIQETQYF. The CDR3 bases are TGTGCCAGCAGCGTAGGACAGACGATCCAAGAGACCCAGTACTTC.

This clonotype was observed a few times. The CDR3 coding sequence is TGTGCCAGCAGCTTAGATATTGGAGGACAGGGGTTGCGCGAGCAGTACTTC. It codes for CASSLDIGGQGLREQYF. The J gene is TRBJ2-7, the V gene TRBV11-3; 9 positions agree with TRBD1. This CDR3 is 17 amino acids long. The V gene's germline CDR1 is SGHNT and CDR2 YENEEA. V lost 0 bases, J lost 6 bases, and 12 bases stayed unmatched.

The chain carries TRBV7-9 and TRBJ2-3; no firm D call. CDR1 SEHNR and CDR2 FQNEAQ come from the germline V gene (reference sequence). Trimming took 4 bases from V and 2 from J, leaving 10 bases between them. The CDR3 is 14 residues long. The CDR3 bases are TGTGCCAGCAGCTCTCGCGACTTCACAGATACGCAGTATTTT. Its translation is CASSSRDFTDTQYF.

This clonotype was detected a few times. The chain links TRBV7-3 to TRBJ2-3; D might be TRBD1 or TRBD2, each matching 5 bases. CDR3 length: 13 amino acids. The V end was cut by 5 bases, the J end by 2 bases, with 8 bases between. Per the germline V gene, CDR1 is SGHTA and CDR2 is FQGTGA. The CDR3 spells CASSGGPTDTQYF. For the CDR3, the DNA is TGTGCCAGCAGCGGGGGACCCACAGATACGCAGTATTTT.

This clonotype has only a few counts. The CDR3 DNA reads TGCAGTGCTAGTGGGGGGCGAGATGAAAAACTGTTTTTT. Translated, it gives CSASGGRDEKLFF. This chain connects TRBV20-1 to TRBJ1-4; D is possibly TRBD1 (6 bases). V was shortened by 3 bases and J by 6 bases, with 11 bases between the two germline ends. CDR3 length: 13 amino acids. CDR1 is DFQATT, CDR2 SNEGSKA, per germline (reference sequence).

The rearrangement links TRBV21-1 to TRBJ2-4; the DNA was not compared with TRBD1, the D call given in the table. TRBV21-1 is tagged as a pseudogene. This CDR3 has 16 amino acids. CDR3 DNA sequence: TGTGCCAGCAAGGGGGACATTGGGATAGCCAAAAACATTCAGTACTTC. As protein: CASKGDIGIAKNIQYF.

The chain is built from TRBV6-1 and TRBJ2-7; 11 bases map to TRBD2. Per germline, CDR1 MNHNS and CDR2 SASEGT. CDR3 length: 15 residues. Trimming took 6 bases from V and 6 from J; bases not matched to a gene: 10. The CDR3 here is CASSPQTSGEIEQYF. CDR3 DNA: TGTGCCAGCAGCCCGCAGACTAGCGGGGAGATCGAGCAGTACTTC.

This clonotype was counted a few times. The V call is TRBV27, the J call TRBJ2-6; 10 nucleotides agree with TRBD1. This CDR3 spans 19 amino acids. Trimming cost V 8 bases and J 0 bases; bases outside gene matches: 13. From germline, CDR1 is MNHEY and CDR2 SMNVEV (reference sequence). DNA for the CDR3: TGTGCCAGCTCGTTGGAAGGGACAGGGGTCTTCTCTGGGGCCAACGTCCTGACTTTC. Encoded protein: CASSLEGTGVFSGANVLTF.

This clonotype occurred a few times. CDR3: CASSPNTGANEKLFF. CDR3 sequence (DNA): TGTGCCAGCAGTCCGAACACAGGGGCGAATGAAAAACTGTTTTTT. This chain links TRBV27 with TRBJ1-4; 7 positions match TRBD1. Germline values: CDR1 MNHEY, CDR2 SMNVEV (reference sequence). J lost 5 bases, V lost 5 bases, and 8 bases had no gene match. This CDR3 has 15 amino acids.

In DNA form, the CDR3 reads TGTGCCAGCAGCGGCAGAAGGGGTTGGTCCACGAACACCGGGGAGCTGTTTTTT. This translates into CASSGRRGWSTNTGELFF. This chain joins TRBV5-6 and TRBJ2-2; possible D gene TRBD1, 5 bases. The germline CDR1 and CDR2 sequences are SGHDT and YYEEEE. Trimming shortened V by 4 bases and J by 0 bases, and 19 bases separated the two germline ends. The length of the CDR3 is 18 residues.

The chain couples TRBV7-2 to TRBJ2-7; D gene uncertain. From germline, CDR1 is SGHTA and CDR2 FQGNSA. V was cut by 1 base and J by 0 bases, with 10 bases left in between. This CDR3 is built from 15 residues. This CDR3 is CASSLDPLPSYEQYF. Written as DNA, the CDR3 is TGTGCCAGCAGCTTAGATCCTCTTCCCTCCTACGAGCAGTACTTC.

V usage is TRBV28 and J usage is TRBJ2-7; 9 positions agree with TRBD1. The J segment lost 2 bases and the V segment lost 7 bases, leaving 6 bases of the junction unmatched. The germline gives CDR1 MDHEN, CDR2 SYDVKM. The length of the CDR3 is 14 residues. The CDR3 protein is CASTPQGAPYEQYF. CDR3 DNA sequence: TGTGCCAGCACACCACAGGGGGCCCCCTACGAGCAGTACTTC. Variable domain in full (rest from reference TRBV28 and TRBJ2-7): DVKVTQSSRYLVKRTGEKVFLECVQDMDHENMFWYRQDPGLGLRLIYFSYDVKMKEKGDIPEGYSVSREKKERFSLILESASTNQTSMYLCASTPQGAPYEQYFGPGTRLTVT.

There are a few counts of this clonotype. The DNA for the CDR3 is TGCAGTGCTCATCCCGGGACTAGCGGGGGGGGTCAAGAGACCCAGTACTTC. This encodes CSAHPGTSGGGQETQYF. This sequence joins TRBV20-1 and TRBJ2-5; 16 bases fit TRBD2. The CDR3 has 17 amino acids. Trimming cost V 5 bases and J 2 bases; bases outside gene matches: 8. Per the germline V gene, CDR1 is DFQATT and CDR2 is SNEGSKA (reference sequence).

The chain is built from TRBV20-1 and TRBJ1-1; D is uncertain. With 1 base removed from V and 2 bases from J, the gap between germline ends came to 8 bases. This CDR3 has 13 amino acids. Germline assignment: CDR1 DFQATT and CDR2 SNEGSKA (reference sequence). The CDR3 spells CSARVGANTEAFF. The CDR3 DNA is TGCAGTGCTAGAGTAGGCGCCAACACTGAAGCTTTCTTT.

The chain links TRBV6-5 to TRBJ1-1; no definite D call. The CDR3 has 17 residues. V was shortened by 0 bases and J by 0 bases, with 14 bases between the two germline ends. CDR1 and CDR2 (germline): MNHEY, SVGAGI. The CDR3: CASSYSTLSGVNTEAFF. In DNA, the CDR3 is TGTGCCAGCAGTTACTCGACTCTCTCAGGTGTGAACACTGAAGCTTTCTTT.

This clonotype was observed once. The V and J genes are TRBV5-4 and TRBJ2-3; D may be TRBD2 (5 bases). CDR3 length: 15 residues. The V gene's germline CDR1 is SGHNT and CDR2 YYREEE (reference sequence). The V end was cut by 5 bases, the J end by 0 bases, with 13 bases between. CDR3 sequence reads: CASRDQRSSTDTQYF. CDR3 nucleotide sequence: TGTGCCAGCAGGGACCAGCGGTCTAGCACAGATACGCAGTATTTT.

This chain uses TRBV11-3 with TRBJ1-2; no definite D call. CDR3 length: 12 amino acids. From germline, CDR1 is SGHNT and CDR2 YENEEA. Trimming removed 5 bases from V and 6 bases from J, with 10 bases in between. The CDR3 region is CASSPSTDGYTF. CDR3 nucleotides: TGTGCCAGCAGCCCCTCCACGGATGGCTACACCTTC.

CDR3 sequence: CASSWGPSNQPQHF. Here the CDR3 DNA reads TGTGCCAGCAGCTGGGGACCGAGCAATCAGCCCCAGCATTTT. This chain links TRBV5-8 with TRBJ1-5, with D perhaps TRBD1 (5 bases). The CDR3 consists of 14 residues. CDR1 and CDR2 (germline): SGHTS, YDEGEE. Trimming took off 3 bases at V and 1 base at J, with 8 bases between the two ends.

This clonotype was detected only a few times. The J gene is TRBJ1-1, the V gene TRBV30; no definite D call. From germline, CDR1 is GTSNPN and CDR2 SVGIG (reference sequence). This CDR3 is 15 amino acids long. The V gene lost 4 bases and the J gene lost 4 bases, with 19 bases spanning the gap. The CDR3 DNA sequence: TGTGCCTGGACCCTGAGGTCGCCCCCGGGCACTGAAGCTTTCTTT. Its translation: CAWTLRSPPGTEAFF.

This clonotype turned up a few times. The chain has TRBV11-2 and TRBJ2-2, with D possibly TRBD2 on 5 matching bases. CDR1 and CDR2 from the germline V gene are SGHAT and FQNNGV. The CDR3 runs to 13 residues. V was cut by 7 bases and J by 8 bases, with 14 bases left in between. The chain's CDR3 is CASNSPPGGELFF. Here the CDR3 DNA reads TGTGCCAGCAACTCCCCCCCGGGGGGGGAGCTGTTTTTT.

The chain couples TRBV30 to TRBJ2-7; tentatively, D is TRBD1 (6 bases). This CDR3 contains 12 residues. Trimming pared 1 base from V and 4 bases from J, leaving 8 bases between. In germline, CDR1 is GTSNPN, CDR2 SVGIG (reference sequence). The CDR3 loop is CAWSEDRYEQYF. The CDR3 coding sequence is TGTGCCTGGAGTGAGGACAGATACGAGCAGTACTTC.

The rearrangement links TRBV12-3 or TRBV12-4 to TRBJ2-7, with D hard to call. V gave up 2 bases and J gave up 6 bases, with 8 bases separating them. The CDR3 covers 12 residues. CDR3 amino acids: CASSLPGREQYF. CDR3 in DNA: TGTGCCAGCAGTTTACCCGGGCGCGAGCAGTACTTC.

This clonotype was counted between two and nine times. The V call is TRBV19, the J call TRBJ1-5, with D unresolved. V lost 0 bases to trimming and J lost 3 bases, with 6 bases between them. The germline CDR1 and CDR2 sequences are LNHDA and SQIVND (reference sequence). The length of the CDR3 is 14 residues. The CDR3 reads CASSIEGVNQPQHF. Written as DNA, the CDR3 is TGTGCCAGTAGTATAGAGGGAGTCAATCAGCCCCAGCATTTT.

The chain combines TRBV2 with TRBJ1-5, with unresolved D. The CDR3 loop spans 15 amino acids. CDR1 and CDR2 (germline): SNHLY, FYNNEI. Trimming removed 8 bases at V and 0 bases at J, with 14 bases between. The CDR3 DNA reads as TGTGCCAGCCGGATGGGCGAATATAGCAATCAGCCCCAGCATTTT. It is translated as CASRMGEYSNQPQHF.

The rearrangement joins TRBV18 to TRBJ1-1, with 7 bases identical to TRBD1. This CDR3 is 13 amino acids long. The V segment lost 7 bases and the J segment 3 bases; nucleotides outside the gene matches: 5. Germline CDR1 is KGHSH and CDR2 is LQKENI. The CDR3 sequence is CASLQGLDTEAFF. DNA of the CDR3: TGTGCCAGCTTACAGGGGTTGGACACTGAAGCTTTCTTT. Full variable domain (rest looked up from reference TRBV18 and TRBJ1-1): NAGVMQNPRHLVRRRGQEARLRCSPMKGHSHVYWYRQLPEEGLKFMVYLQKENIIDESGMPKERFSAEFPKEGPSILRIQQVVRGDSAAYFCASLQGLDTEAFFGQGTRLTVV.

The CDR3 here is CASSDRGADQPQHF. The CDR3 nucleotides read TGTGCCAGTAGCGACAGGGGAGCGGATCAGCCCCAGCATTTT. This rearrangement joins TRBV19 to TRBJ1-5, with 8 bases identical to TRBD1. Germline loops: CDR1 LNHDA, CDR2 SQIVND (reference sequence). The CDR3 is 14 amino acids. V shed 6 bases, J shed 5 bases, and the junction held 6 bases outside the gene matches.